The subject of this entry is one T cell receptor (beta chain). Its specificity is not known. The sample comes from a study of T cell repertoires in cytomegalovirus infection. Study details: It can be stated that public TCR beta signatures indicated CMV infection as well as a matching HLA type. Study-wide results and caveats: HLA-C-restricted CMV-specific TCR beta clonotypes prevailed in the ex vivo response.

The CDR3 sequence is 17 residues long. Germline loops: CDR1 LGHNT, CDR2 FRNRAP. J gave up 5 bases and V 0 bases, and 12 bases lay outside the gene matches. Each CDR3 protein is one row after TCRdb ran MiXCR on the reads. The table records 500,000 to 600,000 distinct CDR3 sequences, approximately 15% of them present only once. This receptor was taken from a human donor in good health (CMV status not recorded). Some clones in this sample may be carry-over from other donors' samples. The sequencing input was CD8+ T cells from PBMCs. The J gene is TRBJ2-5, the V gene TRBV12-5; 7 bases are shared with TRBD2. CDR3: CASGLVPGRGYRETQYF. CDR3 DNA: TGTGCTAGTGGTTTGGTACCAGGGCGGGGGTATCGGGAGACCCAGTACTTC.